This T cell receptor beta chain was recorded in a study of cytomegalovirus exposure and HLA in healthy donors. Study as a whole: A prior study identified 117 million unique TCR beta sequences from 180 million or so T cells. Study findings and constraints: A reported reduction in N-insertions relative to the roughly 710-donor mean was seen in an Asian-associated ancestry cluster in a later analysis. Some 17,000 TCR beta sequences were associated with HLA alleles at 0.05 false discovery rate in a later analysis.

The CDR3 is 14 amino acids. CDR1 is MNHNS and CDR2 is SASEGT in the germline V gene. V lost 3 bases and J lost 3; bases outside the gene matches: 4. PCR primers comprised 60 Vbeta and 13 Jbeta primers. Profiling relied on immunoSEQ multiplex PCR, and the TCRdb table lists in-frame clones only, not all of them. This sample carries fewer than 90,000 clones, around 77% of them seen once, and the ten largest clones take around 3.4%. In this sample, this clone is medium-sized (0.01 to 0.1%). What it binds is unknown. This TCR was recovered from a young man in good health and CMV-seronegative. The chain joins TRBV6-1 to TRBJ1-1, with TRBD1 matching over 7 bases. Input material: PBMCs. The CDR3 DNA sequence: TGTGCCAGCAGTGACCAGGGGGAGCACACTGAAGCTTTCTTT. It specifies CASSDQGEHTEAFF.